One and the same sample provided the 31 T cell receptor beta chains below, sequenced in a study of OX40 agonist ivuxolimab in advanced cancers. Measured with immunoSEQ multiplex PCR; TCRdb has only the in-frame clones, and not every one. This sample carries 41,000 or so clones, 85% of them seen once, and the ten largest clones take less than 40%. The sequencing here drew on CD4+ or CD8+ T cells sorted from blood, taken in a trial of the OX40 agonist ivuxolimab. The origin of the receptors is an adult with an advanced solid tumor such as melanoma, head and neck, liver or kidney cancer.

This clone was found once. This chain connects TRBV9 to TRBJ1-4, with D possibly TRBD1 on 6 matching bases. Germline V gene lookup returns CDR1 SGDLS and CDR2 YYNGEE. The CDR3 has 15 amino acids. Trimming removed 2 bases at V and 8 bases at J, with 16 bases between. The CDR3 reads CASSVDWGAREKLFF. The CDR3 DNA is TGTGCCAGCAGCGTCGATTGGGGGGCACGGGAAAAACTGTTTTTT.

This chain joins TRBV6-5 and TRBJ2-3, with a tentative D call TRBD1 (6 bases). V lost 4 bases and J 5 bases, leaving 19 bases between the germline ends. CDR1 is MNHEY and CDR2 is SVGAGI in the germline V gene. This CDR3 region has 16 residues. CDR3 protein: CASSSTDTGNGDTQYF. The CDR3 DNA reads TGTGCCAGCAGTTCCACCGACACAGGGAATGGAGATACGCAGTATTTT.

The chain recombines TRBV5-4 with TRBJ2-5; 9 nucleotides match TRBD1. Germline V gene data show CDR1 as SGHNT and CDR2 as YYREEE (reference sequence). V shed 4 bases, J shed 5 bases, and the junction held 9 bases outside the gene matches. The CDR3 totals 15 residues. Here the CDR3 reads CASSLGQGRQETQYF. CDR3 bases: TGTGCCAGCAGCCTCGGACAGGGGAGGCAGGAGACCCAGTACTTC.

This chain links TRBV9 with TRBJ1-4, with D maybe TRBD1 (5 bases). This CDR3 spans 14 amino acids. The germline V and J ends were trimmed by 4 bases and 6 bases, with 13 bases remaining between them. Germline loops: CDR1 SGDLS, CDR2 YYNGEE. In nucleotides, the CDR3 is TGTGCCAGCAGCCCCCGGGGGTTACATGAAAAACTGTTTTTT. Amino acid sequence: CASSPRGLHEKLFF.

The chain carries TRBV6-5 and TRBJ2-7; 7 bases align to TRBD1. The germline gives CDR1 MNHEY, CDR2 SVGAGI. Trimming cost V 5 bases and J 6 bases; bases outside gene matches: 4. This CDR3 contains 12 residues. CDR3 nucleotide sequence: TGTGCCAGCAGTAGACAGGGCGGCGAGCAGTACTTC. Protein: CASSRQGGEQYF.

J is TRBJ2-2 and V is TRBV5-1; TRBD1 is a possible D gene (6 bases). The ends were cut back, 4 bases at V and 6 bases at J, with 16 bases in the middle. The CDR3 runs to 15 residues. Germline-derived CDR1 and CDR2 are SGHRS and YFSETQ. CDR3 DNA: TGCGCCAGCAGCCGGGCGTGGGGGCAGGCCGGGGAGCTGTTTTTT. The encoded protein is CASSRAWGQAGELFF.

This sequence joins TRBV4-2 and TRBJ1-1; possibly TRBD1 for D (5 bases). Germline V CDR1 and CDR2: LGHNA, YNFKEQ. The CDR3 extends over 15 amino acids. With 0 bases removed from V and 3 bases from J, the gap between germline ends came to 11 bases. The CDR3: CASSQDPQAYTEAFF. CDR3 bases: TGTGCCAGCAGCCAAGATCCACAGGCCTACACTGAAGCTTTCTTT.

The V gene is TRBV13, the J gene TRBJ2-4, with a tentative D call TRBD1 (6 bases). The V gene lost 4 bases and the J gene lost 5 bases, with 9 bases spanning the gap. Germline CDR1 is PRHDT and CDR2 is FYEKMQ (reference sequence). CDR3 length: 13 amino acids. For the CDR3, the DNA is TGTGCCAGCAGCTCGCAGGGGCAAAACATTCAGTACTTC. Translation: CASSSQGQNIQYF.

The rearrangement uses TRBV14 and TRBJ2-1; D gene unclear. With 1 base removed from V and 7 bases from J, the gap between germline ends came to 8 bases. The CDR3 totals 13 residues. Per germline, CDR1 SGHDN and CDR2 FVKESK. CDR3 amino acids: CASSQARWNEQFF. In nucleotides, the CDR3 is TGTGCCAGCAGCCAAGCCCGGTGGAATGAGCAGTTCTTC.

The chain combines TRBV19 with TRBJ1-1; TRBD1 matches at 9 bases. Germline CDR1 is LNHDA and CDR2 is SQIVND (reference sequence). CDR3 length equals 15 residues. V was clipped by 9 bases and J by 10 bases; unmatched bases: 18. The CDR3 DNA is TGTGCCAGCCACCTTTCCTCAACCCCGGGACAGGGAGCTTTCTTT. Translated: CASHLSSTPGQGAFF.

This clone has only one observation. V is TRBV10-3 and J is TRBJ2-1; D may match TRBD1 or TRBD2 (5 bases each). Between the trimmed V and J ends, which lost 6 bases and 7 bases, there was a span of 19 bases. The germline gives CDR1 ENHRY, CDR2 SYGVKD. The length of the CDR3 is 15 residues. The CDR3 DNA reads TGTGCCATCAGCTCCTCATCAGGGCGCGGGAATGAGCAGTTCTTC. It encodes CAISSSSGRGNEQFF.

The chain combines TRBV4-2 with TRBJ2-5; D remains ambiguous. This CDR3 is 13 amino acids long. Germline CDR1 is LGHNA and CDR2 is YNFKEQ. The V and J ends lost 0 bases and 4 bases respectively, with 6 bases between them. The CDR3 loop is CASSQERRETQYF. As DNA, the CDR3 is TGTGCCAGCAGCCAAGAGAGGCGAGAGACCCAGTACTTC.

V usage is TRBV5-1 and J usage is TRBJ2-5; D is ambiguous. Germline V lookup: CDR1 SGHRS, CDR2 YFSETQ. Trimming removed 2 bases from V and 1 base from J, with 3 bases in between. The length of the CDR3 is 12 residues. DNA for the CDR3: TGCGCCAGCAGCTTTTCCCAAGAGACCCAGTACTTC. Its translation is CASSFSQETQYF.

This clone has a single count. This chain connects TRBV10-2 to TRBJ1-6; 8 bases line up with TRBD1. The CDR3 is made up of 14 amino acids. Germline trimming cut 7 bases from V and 7 bases from J; bases unmatched to any gene: 6. Germline V gene sequence: CDR1 WSHSY, CDR2 SAAADI. The CDR3: CASKLTGENSPLHF. The CDR3 DNA sequence: TGCGCCAGCAAATTGACAGGGGAAAATTCACCCCTCCACTTT.

This clone is a singleton in its sample. DNA of the CDR3: TGTGCCAGCAGCCTGCGCCAGAGGGTTAATGGCCCCCGCAATCAGCCCCAGCATTTT. Its protein product is CASSLRQRVNGPRNQPQHF. The chain employs TRBV21-1 and TRBJ1-5. TRBV21-1 is recorded as a pseudogene. This CDR3 has 19 amino acids.

This clone occurred a few times. The chain combines TRBV30 with TRBJ1-5; no clear D gene. The CDR3 spans 15 residues. Trimming pared 0 bases from V and 3 bases from J, leaving 12 bases between. Germline V gene data show CDR1 as GTSNPN and CDR2 as SVGIG (reference sequence). The CDR3 region has the DNA TGTGCCTGGAGTGTAGGTCCACAGATCAATCAGCCCCAGCATTTT. It is translated as CAWSVGPQINQPQHF. Variable domain in full (rest from reference TRBV30 and TRBJ1-5): SQTIHQWPATLVQPVGSPLSLECTVEGTSNPNLYWYRQAAGRGLQLLFYSVGIGQISSEVPQNLSASRPQDRQFILSSKKLLLSDSGFYLCAWSVGPQINQPQHFGDGTRLSIL.

This sequence joins TRBV19 and TRBJ1-1; D is uncertain. The CDR3 is 13 amino acids. V was trimmed by 5 bases and J by 1 base, leaving 8 bases between them. Germline lookup yields CDR1 LNHDA and CDR2 SQIVND (reference sequence). The CDR3 region is CASSERQNTEAFF. The DNA of the CDR3 is TGTGCCAGTAGTGAGAGACAGAACACTGAAGCTTTCTTT.

The chain carries TRBV30 and TRBJ2-5, with TRBD1 matching 10 bases. The CDR3 loop spans 12 amino acids. Germline CDR1 is GTSNPN and CDR2 is SVGIG (reference sequence). The ends lost 5 bases at V and 3 bases at J; junction bases unmatched: 0. The CDR3 is CAWGTGEETQYF. CDR3 bases: TGTGCCTGGGGGACAGGGGAAGAGACCCAGTACTTC.

This clone was found a few times. The V and J genes are TRBV6-5 and TRBJ2-5; no reliable D call. The CDR3 is made up of 13 amino acids. Per germline, CDR1 MNHEY and CDR2 SVGAGI. Trimming took 2 bases from V and 1 from J, leaving 5 bases between them. CDR3 nucleotides: TGTGCCAGCAGTTACGGCCGCCAAGAGACCCAGTACTTC. Protein: CASSYGRQETQYF.

This clone was counted once. The gene calls are TRBV6-1 and TRBJ1-4; TRBD1 is a possible D gene (6 bases). The CDR3 totals 17 residues. Trimming pared 5 bases from V and 9 bases from J, leaving 25 bases between. Looked up from germline, CDR1 is MNHNS and CDR2 is SASEGT. In nucleotides, the CDR3 is TGTGCCAGCAGTAAAGGACAGCTCACGATTGAAATGAAAAAACTGTTTTTT. It specifies CASSKGQLTIEMKKLFF.

This chain uses TRBV6-1 with TRBJ1-1; D not resolved. The germline gives CDR1 MNHNS, CDR2 SASEGT. V was clipped by 2 bases and J by 4 bases, with 11 bases between them. The CDR3 sequence is 14 residues long. The CDR3 bases are TGTGCCAGCAGTGAATTAAGGGTCAGCACTGAAGCTTTCTTT. It yields the protein CASSELRVSTEAFF.

The J gene is TRBJ1-2, the V gene TRBV6-6; 9 positions match TRBD1. The germline gives CDR1 MNHNY, CDR2 SVGAGI (reference sequence). J gave up 6 bases and V 5 bases, and 4 bases lay outside the gene matches. The CDR3 loop spans 13 amino acids. The chain's CDR3 is CASSGGTGNGYTF. DNA of the CDR3: TGTGCCAGCAGTGGAGGGACAGGGAATGGCTACACCTTC.

This chain's CDR3 is CASSLTRRGGSYEQYF. As DNA, the CDR3 is TGTGCCAGCAGCTTAACCCGCAGGGGCGGCTCCTACGAGCAGTACTTC. The chain couples TRBV7-8 to TRBJ2-7; tentative D call: TRBD1 (6 bases). Germline V CDR1 and CDR2: SGHVS, FQNEAQ. There are 16 residues in the CDR3. Trimming shortened V by 2 bases and J by 0 bases, and 14 bases separated the two germline ends. Full variable domain (outside the CDR3, taken from reference TRBV7-8 and TRBJ2-7): GAGVSQSPRYKVAKRGQDVALRCDPISGHVSLFWYQQALGQGPEFLTYFQNEAQLDKSGLPSDRFFAERPEGSVSTLKIQRTQQEDSAVYLCASSLTRRGGSYEQYFGPGTRLTVT.

A few counts support this clone. V gene TRBV19 combines with J gene TRBJ1-1; D uncertain. The V end was cut by 5 bases, the J end by 0 bases, with 10 bases between. Germline V gene sequence: CDR1 LNHDA, CDR2 SQIVND (reference sequence). The CDR3 has 14 amino acids. The CDR3 sequence is CASSSQTMNTEAFF. As DNA, the CDR3 is TGTGCCAGTAGTTCACAGACCATGAACACTGAAGCTTTCTTT.

CDR3 sequence: CASSIAGGNQPQHF. CDR3 nucleotides: TGTGCCAGTAGTATAGCGGGCGGCAATCAGCCCCAGCATTTT. V is TRBV19 and J is TRBJ1-5; D remains unclear. Germline V lookup: CDR1 LNHDA, CDR2 SQIVND (reference sequence). The CDR3 is made up of 14 amino acids. V lost 1 base to trimming and J lost 2 bases, with 6 bases between them.

This clone was seen a few times. The rearrangement links TRBV9 to TRBJ2-1; 8 bases are a match to TRBD1. The CDR3 loop spans 13 amino acids. With 3 bases clipped from V and 12 bases from J, the junction kept 8 bases outside the gene matches. Germline values: CDR1 SGDLS, CDR2 YYNGEE. CDR3 loop: CASSDYGQGGQFF. The DNA of the CDR3 is TGTGCCAGCAGCGACTATGGACAGGGTGGGCAGTTCTTC. Drawing the rest from reference TRBV9 and TRBJ2-1, the complete variable domain is DSGVTQTPKHLITATGQRVTLRCSPRSGDLSVYWYQQSLDQGLQFLIQYYNGEERAKGNILERFSAQQFPDLHSELNLSSLELGDSALYFCASSDYGQGGQFFGPGTRLTVL.

The chain couples TRBV6-1 to TRBJ1-2; D is ambiguous. The CDR3 is 15 residues long. Germline CDR1 reads MNHNS; CDR2 reads SASEGT. The V and J ends lost 5 bases and 6 bases respectively, with 19 bases between them. Written as DNA, the CDR3 is TGTGCCAGCAGTCCTCGTCGGTGGAATCTGGATGGCTACACCTTC. The encoded protein is CASSPRRWNLDGYTF.

The CDR3: CASSRSGLAGGTQETQYF. In nucleotides, the CDR3 is TGTGCCAGTAGTAGGTCCGGACTAGCGGGGGGCACACAAGAGACCCAGTACTTC. The chain combines TRBV19 with TRBJ2-5, with 14 positions matching TRBD2. The CDR3 spans 18 residues. From germline, CDR1 is LNHDA and CDR2 SQIVND (reference sequence). V gave up 4 bases and J gave up 2 bases; unmatched junction bases: 9.

V is TRBV9 and J is TRBJ2-2; 9 bases agree with TRBD2. CDR1 SGDLS and CDR2 YYNGEE come from the germline V gene. With V trimmed by 2 bases and J by 7 bases, 6 bases remained unmatched. The CDR3 has 15 residues. The CDR3 reads CASSVSGSDFGELFF. DNA of the CDR3: TGTGCCAGCAGCGTTAGCGGGAGTGACTTCGGGGAGCTGTTTTTT.

V gene TRBV6-5 combines with J gene TRBJ1-3, with TRBD1 as a possible D gene (6 bases). This CDR3 has 15 residues. CDR1 is MNHEY and CDR2 is SVGAGI in the germline V gene. V was shortened by 7 bases and J by 2 bases, with 15 bases between the two germline ends. DNA for the CDR3: TGTGCCAGCACCCAGACAGGTGTGACTGGAAACACCATATATTTT. Its protein is CASTQTGVTGNTIYF.

The chain combines TRBV7-8 with TRBJ1-1; D is perhaps TRBD1 (6 bases). Trimming removed 1 base from V and 1 base from J, with 7 bases in between. CDR3 length: 14 amino acids. Germline CDR1 SGHVS, CDR2 FQNEAQ. CDR3 sequence (DNA): TGTGCCAGCAGCTTAGTGACAGGGAACACTGAAGCTTTCTTT. This translates into CASSLVTGNTEAFF.